This T cell receptor (beta chain) was documented in a study of vaccination and CD4 T cells after COVID-19. With regard to this clonotype: The antigen is undetermined.

Trimming left V 6 bases short and J 7 bases short, with 16 bases between. From germline, CDR1 is MNHNS and CDR2 SASEGT. The CDR3 extends over 13 amino acids. Cultured CD4+ T-cell DNA underwent Oncomine TCR Beta short-read sequencing. TCRdb reprocessed the PCR reads with MiXCR, giving one entry per CDR3 protein. The table includes 25,000 or so distinct CDR3 sequences, roughly 62% detected once. This sample's treatment: 10-day PBMC culture with coronavirus spike peptide pools or control peptides (ViraFEST assay). ViraFEST used peptide pools to expand antigen-specific T cells, then sequenced TCRs. This sequence joins TRBV6-1 and TRBJ2-7; no definite D call. The clonotype originates from a human donor who received a COVID-19 vaccine. The source was CD4+ T cells from blood, cultured in vitro, collected after SARS-CoV-2 vaccination. The CDR3 nucleotides read TGTGCCAGCAGGCCCTTAGAGTTTCGGGAGCAGTACTTC. Protein product: CASRPLEFREQYF.